This T cell receptor (beta chain) was sequenced during a study of T cells in localized non-small cell lung cancer. V was clipped by 4 bases and J by 2 bases; unmatched bases: 3. CDR1 and CDR2 from the germline V gene are LGHNA and YNFKEQ. The CDR3 is 15 residues long. The repertoire was sequenced with immunoSEQ multiplex PCR; TCRdb's copy has only in-frame clones and lacks some. The table shows about 45,000 clones, with 91% occurring only once. The sequence was obtained from a woman aged 35 to 75 with stage II lung adenocarcinoma. The V call is TRBV4-2, the J call TRBJ2-1, with 9 bases aligning to TRBD2. The specimen was PBMCs, collected before any cancer treatment. DNA for the CDR3: TGTGCCAGCAGCCGCGGGGGGGACACCTACAATGAGCAGTTCTTC. It translates to CASSRGGDTYNEQFF.